This record looks at one T cell receptor (beta chain) sequence and its context. Its antigen is unidentified. Primers: 60 Vbeta forward and 13 Jbeta reverse. The method was immunoSEQ multiplex PCR; TCRdb's version includes in-frame clones alone and lacks a portion of them. The data contain around 89,000 clones, approximately 84% of them singletons. The source of the sample is a study of cytomegalovirus exposure and HLA in healthy donors. Regarding the study as a whole: Among TCR beta chains of equal frequency, HLA-associated ones were more clonally expanded in a later analysis. Most sequenced TCRs were rare (though some public TCRs occurred in many donors). The study recorded some 160 TCR beta chains that were cytomegalovirus-associated. As a later analysis revealed, the rate of TCR association differed by HLA locus, with DRB1 most and HLA-C fewest.

Germline V gene lookup returns CDR1 SEHNR and CDR2 FQNEAQ (reference sequence). There are 12 residues in the CDR3. Trimming left V 2 bases short and J 2 bases short, with 3 bases between. The sample was PBMCs. The TCR sequence derives from a girl aged 2-10 years in good health and CMV-seropositive. The chain links TRBV7-9 to TRBJ2-5; the D is unclear. CDR3 nucleotide sequence: TGTGCCAGCAGCTTACTACAAGAGACCCAGTACTTC. It encodes CASSLLQETQYF.